Listed below are T cell receptor beta chains from one sample, sequenced in a study of blood T cell repertoires in COVID-19. Clones were sequenced by immunoSEQ multiplex PCR, and TCRdb holds only the in-frame ones, with some missing. There are about 300,000 clones in the sample; 85% to 90% occur only once, and 1.5% to 2% lies in the top ten. Sequenced input: peripheral blood. The receptors come from a woman aged 25-40 years with COVID-19, enrolled during active disease. The CDR3 runs from the conserved cysteine through the conserved F or W. D genes are given only for firm matches. Some rows mark clone size as missing; the rest say once, few, many or name a class of expanded clone.

j_gene | len | v_gene | d_gene | abundance | CDR3nt | CDR3aa
TRBJ2-7 | 12 | TRBV7-9 | TRBD1 | NA | TGTGCCAGCAGCCCGACAGGGTTAGGGCAGTACTTC | CASSPTGLGQYF
TRBJ1-1 | 17 | TRBV19 | TRBD1 | NA | TGTGCCAGTAGTATGACCGGGACAGGATATCTGGTGACTGAAGCTTTCTTT | CASSMTGTGYLVTEAFF
TRBJ1-1 | 16 | TRBV5-4 | TRBD1 | few | TGTGCCAGCAGCCTTGGGACAGGGGGTATTCTCACTGAAGCTTTCTTT | CASSLGTGGILTEAFF
TRBJ1-1 | 14 | TRBV27 | NA | many | TGTGCCAGCAGCCCAGGGGAAGGCTACACTGAAGCTTTCTTT | CASSPGEGYTEAFF
TRBJ1-6 | 15 | TRBV3-1/TRBV3-2 | TRBD1 | NA | TGTGCCAGCAGCGCACAGATGACAGGGAACTCACCCCTCCACTTT | CASSAQMTGNSPLHF
TRBJ1-2 | 12 | TRBV12-3/TRBV12-4 | NA | NA | TGTGCCAGCAGTTTAAGTGGAGATGGCTACACCTTC | CASSLSGDGYTF
TRBJ2-7 | 13 | TRBV6-5 | NA | NA | TGTGCCAGCAGTTCCCAGTACTCCTACGAGCAGTACTTC | CASSSQYSYEQYF
TRBJ1-5 | 12 | TRBV12-3/TRBV12-4 | NA | NA | TGTGCCAGCCGGGGAGACTATCAGCCCCAGCATTTT | CASRGDYQPQHF
TRBJ1-1 | 14 | TRBV2 | TRBD1 | NA | TGTGCCAGCAATCAAGACAGGGTAAGCCCTGGAGCTTTCTTT | CASNQDRVSPGAFF
TRBJ1-1 | 14 | TRBV11-2 | NA | NA | TGTGCCAGCAGCTTAGGGACAGCGAACACTGAAGCTTTCTTT | CASSLGTANTEAFF
TRBJ2-3 | 15 | TRBV19 | TRBD2 | NA | TGTGCCAGTAGTATAGCCGGGGGGTGGACAGATACGCAGTATTTT | CASSIAGGWTDTQYF
TRBJ2-1 | 15 | TRBV3-1/TRBV3-2 | NA | NA | TGTGCCAGCAGCCCCGAACCGTCCGGTAACAATGAGCAGTTCTTC | CASSPEPSGNNEQFF
TRBJ1-2 | 13 | TRBV12-3/TRBV12-4 | NA | once | TGTGCCAGCAGTTTGGGCCCCAAGACTGGCTACACCTTC | CASSLGPKTGYTF
TRBJ1-1 | 13 | TRBV27 | NA | once | TGTGCCAGCGCACTGGGGGGGAACACTGAAGCTTTCTTT | CASALGGNTEAFF
TRBJ2-3 | 13 | TRBV6-5 | TRBD1 | NA | TGTGCCAGTGGGGACAGAAGCACAGATACGCAGTATTTT | CASGDRSTDTQYF
TRBJ2-2 | 15 | TRBV7-3 | NA | NA | TGTGCCAGCAGCTCCCCCTCGGGGAGCACCGGGGAGCTGTTTTTT | CASSSPSGSTGELFF
TRBJ1-1 | 16 | TRBV7-8 | NA | NA | TGTGCCAGCAGCCAAACGGGAACAAGCATGAACACTGAAGCTTTCTTT | CASSQTGTSMNTEAFF
TRBJ2-3 | 16 | TRBV5-4 | NA | NA | TGTGCCAGCAGCTTGAATGAACAACTAAGCACAGATACGCAGTATTTT | CASSLNEQLSTDTQYF